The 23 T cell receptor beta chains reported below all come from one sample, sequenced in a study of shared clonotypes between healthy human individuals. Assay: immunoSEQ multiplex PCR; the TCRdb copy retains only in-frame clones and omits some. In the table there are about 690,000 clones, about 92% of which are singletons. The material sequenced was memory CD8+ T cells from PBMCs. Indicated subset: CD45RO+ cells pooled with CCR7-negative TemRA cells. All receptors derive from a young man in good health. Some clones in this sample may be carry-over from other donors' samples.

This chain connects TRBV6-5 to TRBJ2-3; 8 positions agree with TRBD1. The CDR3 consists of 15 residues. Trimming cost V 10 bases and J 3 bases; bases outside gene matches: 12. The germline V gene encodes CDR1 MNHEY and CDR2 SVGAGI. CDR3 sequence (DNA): TGTGCCACCCGGGCTGCTGGACAGGGAACAGATACGCAGTATTTT. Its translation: CATRAAGQGTDTQYF.

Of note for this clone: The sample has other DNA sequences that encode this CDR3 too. The CDR3: CASSAPGLPYEQYF. As DNA, the CDR3 is TGTGCCAGCAGCGCGCCGGGACTGCCCTACGAGCAGTACTTC. The chain combines TRBV9 with TRBJ2-7; a possible D gene is TRBD2 (6 bases). Germline CDR1 reads SGDLS; CDR2 reads YYNGEE. CDR3 length: 14 amino acids. V dropped 3 bases and J dropped 2 bases, with 12 bases sitting between them.

Here the CDR3 reads CSVEDARAQRYGYTF. CDR3 in DNA: TGCAGCGTTGAAGACGCCCGGGCACAGCGCTATGGCTACACCTTC. The chain is built from TRBV29-1 and TRBJ1-2; D ambiguous. In germline, CDR1 is SQVTM, CDR2 ANQGSEA. V lost 0 bases and J lost 4, with 15 bases in between. The CDR3 sequence is 15 residues long.

The CDR3 spells CASSLLLAGGAGELFF. The CDR3 coding sequence is TGTGCCAGCAGCTTATTGCTGGCGGGGGGAGCCGGGGAGCTGTTTTTT. The gene calls are TRBV7-8 and TRBJ2-2; 8 bases are shared with TRBD2. The CDR3 covers 16 residues. Germline-derived CDR1 and CDR2 are SGHVS and FQNEAQ. V was pared by 2 bases and J by 6 bases, with 8 bases of the junction left unmatched.

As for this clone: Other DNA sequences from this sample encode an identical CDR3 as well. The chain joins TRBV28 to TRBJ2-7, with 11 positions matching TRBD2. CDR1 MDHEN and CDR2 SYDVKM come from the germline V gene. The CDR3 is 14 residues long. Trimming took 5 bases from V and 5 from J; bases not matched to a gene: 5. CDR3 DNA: TGTGCCAGCAGTCCGTTAGCGGGAGGGAACGAGCAGTACTTC. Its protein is CASSPLAGGNEQYF.

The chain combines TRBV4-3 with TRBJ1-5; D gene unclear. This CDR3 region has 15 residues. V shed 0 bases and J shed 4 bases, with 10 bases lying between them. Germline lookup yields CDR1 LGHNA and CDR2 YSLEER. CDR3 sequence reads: CASSQELSINQPQHF. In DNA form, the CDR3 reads TGCGCCAGCAGCCAAGAACTGAGTATTAATCAGCCCCAGCATTTT.

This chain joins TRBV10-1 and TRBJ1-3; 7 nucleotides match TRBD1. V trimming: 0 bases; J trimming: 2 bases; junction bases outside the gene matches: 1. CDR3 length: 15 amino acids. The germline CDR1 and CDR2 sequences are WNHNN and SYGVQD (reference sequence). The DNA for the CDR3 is TGCGCCAGCAGTGAGTCTGACAGGGCTGGAAACACCATATATTTT. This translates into CASSESDRAGNTIYF.

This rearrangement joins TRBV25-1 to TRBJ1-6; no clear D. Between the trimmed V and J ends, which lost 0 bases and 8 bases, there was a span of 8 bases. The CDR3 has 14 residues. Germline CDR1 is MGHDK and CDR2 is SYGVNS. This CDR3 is CASSEYNPYSPLHF. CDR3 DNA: TGTGCCAGCAGTGAATATAACCCGTATTCACCCCTCCACTTT.

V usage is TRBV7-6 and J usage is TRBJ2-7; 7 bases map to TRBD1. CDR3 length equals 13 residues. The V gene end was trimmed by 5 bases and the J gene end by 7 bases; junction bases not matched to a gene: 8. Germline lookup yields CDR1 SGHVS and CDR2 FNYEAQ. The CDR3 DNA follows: TGTGCCAGCAGCACGAGACAGGGCAGTGAGCAGTACTTC. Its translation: CASSTRQGSEQYF.

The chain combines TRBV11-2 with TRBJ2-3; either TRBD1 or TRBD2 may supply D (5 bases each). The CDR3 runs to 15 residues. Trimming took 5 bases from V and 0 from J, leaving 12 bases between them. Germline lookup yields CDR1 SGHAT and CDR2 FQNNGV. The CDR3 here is CASSLGTASTDTQYF. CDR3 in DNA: TGTGCCAGCAGCCTGGGGACGGCTAGCACAGATACGCAGTATTTT.

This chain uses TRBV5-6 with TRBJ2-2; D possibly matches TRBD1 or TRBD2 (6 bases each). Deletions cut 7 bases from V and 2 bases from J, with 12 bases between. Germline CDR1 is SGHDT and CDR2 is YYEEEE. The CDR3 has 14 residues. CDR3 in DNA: TGTGCCAGCCATACAGGGACTAACACCGGGGAGCTGTTTTTT. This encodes CASHTGTNTGELFF.

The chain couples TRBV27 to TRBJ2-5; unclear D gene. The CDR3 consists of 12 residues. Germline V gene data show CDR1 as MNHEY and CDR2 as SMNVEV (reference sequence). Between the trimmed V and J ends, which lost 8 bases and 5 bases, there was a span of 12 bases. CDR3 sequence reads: CASRFPGETQYF. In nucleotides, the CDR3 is TGTGCCAGCCGATTCCCCGGGGAGACCCAGTACTTC.

This CDR3 is CAWTEAGNTIYF. The CDR3 region has the DNA TGTGCCTGGACCGAGGCGGGAAACACCATATATTTT. The V gene is TRBV30, the J gene TRBJ1-3; D remains unclear. Trimming pared 4 bases from V and 4 bases from J, leaving 8 bases between. The CDR3 totals 12 residues. Per germline, CDR1 GTSNPN and CDR2 SVGIG (reference sequence).

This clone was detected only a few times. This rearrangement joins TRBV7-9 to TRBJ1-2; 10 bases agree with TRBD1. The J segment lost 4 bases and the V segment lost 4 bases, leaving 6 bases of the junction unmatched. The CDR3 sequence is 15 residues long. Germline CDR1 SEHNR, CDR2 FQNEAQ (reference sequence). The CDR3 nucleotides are TGTGCCAGCAGCTCACGACAGGGGGCGGGCTATGGCTACACCTTC. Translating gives CASSSRQGAGYGYTF.

This CDR3 is CATQGAGSYEQYF. The CDR3 DNA reads as TGTGCCACCCAGGGGGCCGGTTCCTACGAGCAGTACTTC. The V call is TRBV10-3, the J call TRBJ2-7; 8 nucleotides match TRBD1. CDR3 length: 13 amino acids. J lost 1 base, V lost 10 bases, and 6 bases had no gene match. Germline-derived CDR1 and CDR2 are ENHRY and SYGVKD.

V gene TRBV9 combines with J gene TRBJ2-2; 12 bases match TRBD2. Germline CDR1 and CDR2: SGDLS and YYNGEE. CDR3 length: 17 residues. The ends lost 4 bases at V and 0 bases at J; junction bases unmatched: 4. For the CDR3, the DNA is TGTGCCAGCAGCATGCGGACTAGCGGGGCGAACACCGGGGAGCTGTTTTTT. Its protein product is CASSMRTSGANTGELFF.

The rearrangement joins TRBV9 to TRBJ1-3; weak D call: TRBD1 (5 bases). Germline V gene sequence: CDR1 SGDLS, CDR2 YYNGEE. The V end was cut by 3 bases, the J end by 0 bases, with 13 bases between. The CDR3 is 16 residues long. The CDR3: CASSAPRTGSGNTIYF. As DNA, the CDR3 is TGTGCCAGCAGCGCTCCCCGAACAGGCTCTGGAAACACCATATATTTT.

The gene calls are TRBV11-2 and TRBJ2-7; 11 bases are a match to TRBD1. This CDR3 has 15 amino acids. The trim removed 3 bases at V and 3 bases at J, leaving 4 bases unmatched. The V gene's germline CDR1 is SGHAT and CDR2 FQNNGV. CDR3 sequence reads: CASSLFGTGGYEQYF. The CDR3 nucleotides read TGTGCCAGCAGCTTGTTCGGGACAGGGGGCTACGAGCAGTACTTC.

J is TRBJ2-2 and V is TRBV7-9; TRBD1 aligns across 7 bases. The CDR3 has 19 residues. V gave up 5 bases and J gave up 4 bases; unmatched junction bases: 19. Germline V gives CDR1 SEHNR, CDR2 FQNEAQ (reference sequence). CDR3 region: CASSATGTEPQSVTGELFF. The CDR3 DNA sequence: TGTGCCAGCAGCGCCACCGGGACAGAACCACAATCCGTCACCGGGGAGCTGTTTTTT.

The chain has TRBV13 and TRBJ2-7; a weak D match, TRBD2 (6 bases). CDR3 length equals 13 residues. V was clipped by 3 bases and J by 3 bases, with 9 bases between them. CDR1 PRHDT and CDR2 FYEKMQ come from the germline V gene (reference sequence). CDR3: CASSFGLLYEQYF. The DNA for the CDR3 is TGTGCCAGCAGCTTCGGACTACTCTACGAGCAGTACTTC.

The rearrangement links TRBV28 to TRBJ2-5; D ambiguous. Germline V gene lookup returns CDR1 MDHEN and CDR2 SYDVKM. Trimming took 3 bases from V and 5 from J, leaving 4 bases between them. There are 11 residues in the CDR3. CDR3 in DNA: TGTGCCAGCAGTTTGATGGAGACCCAGTACTTC. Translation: CASSLMETQYF. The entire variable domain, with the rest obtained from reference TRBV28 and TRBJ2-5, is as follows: DVKVTQSSRYLVKRTGEKVFLECVQDMDHENMFWYRQDPGLGLRLIYFSYDVKMKEKGDIPEGYSVSREKKERFSLILESASTNQTSMYLCASSLMETQYFGPGTRLLVL.

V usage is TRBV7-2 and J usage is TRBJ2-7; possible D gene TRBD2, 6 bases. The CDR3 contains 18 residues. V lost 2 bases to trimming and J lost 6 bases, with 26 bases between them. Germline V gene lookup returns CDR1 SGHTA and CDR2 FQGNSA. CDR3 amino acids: CASSLPESGLAGPPEQYF. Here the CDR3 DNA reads TGTGCCAGCAGCTTACCCGAGAGCGGGCTAGCAGGCCCCCCCGAGCAGTACTTC.

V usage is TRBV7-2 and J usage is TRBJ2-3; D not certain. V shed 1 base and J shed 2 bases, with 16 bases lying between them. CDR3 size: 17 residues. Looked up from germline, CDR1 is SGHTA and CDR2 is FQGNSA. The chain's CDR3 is CASSLEKVFTSTDTQYF. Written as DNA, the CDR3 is TGTGCCAGCAGCTTAGAAAAGGTTTTCACCTCCACAGATACGCAGTATTTT.